The table lists the clone carrying this TCR beta chain with a few counts. Its antigen remains unknown. V was pared by 3 bases and J by 4 bases, with 22 bases between. There are 17 residues in the CDR3. CDR1 is SGHNT and CDR2 is YYREEE in the germline V gene (reference sequence). This record comes from a study of T cell responses to AZD1222 COVID-19 vaccine. Generated by immunoSEQ multiplex PCR, the TCRdb table keeps only in-frame clones and is missing some. The data contain fewer than 100,000 clones, 88% of them singletons. General study points: Across spike, vaccine-associated CD4 TCRs were found, dominant at 160-218 and 743-854.

V gene TRBV5-4 combines with J gene TRBJ1-2, with D possibly being TRBD1 (5 bases). The sequence was collected from an adult who received the AZD1222 COVID-19 vaccine. Specimen: peripheral blood, collected 28 days after the second AZD1222 dose. CDR3 DNA: TGTGCCAGCAGCTCCTCAGGGTTATACTTAGGTGGCTATGGCTACACCTTC. Its protein product is CASSSSGLYLGGYGYTF.